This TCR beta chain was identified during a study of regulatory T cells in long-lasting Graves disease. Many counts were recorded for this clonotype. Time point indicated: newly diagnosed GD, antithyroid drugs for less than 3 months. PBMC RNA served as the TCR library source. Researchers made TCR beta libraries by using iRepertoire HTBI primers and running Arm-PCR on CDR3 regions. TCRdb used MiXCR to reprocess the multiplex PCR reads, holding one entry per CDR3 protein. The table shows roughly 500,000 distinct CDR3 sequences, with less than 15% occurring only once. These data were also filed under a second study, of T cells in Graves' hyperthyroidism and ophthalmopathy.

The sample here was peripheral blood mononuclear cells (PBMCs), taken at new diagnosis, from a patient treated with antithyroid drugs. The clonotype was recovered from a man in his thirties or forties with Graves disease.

CDR3 protein: CSVDSGPPYNYGYTF. As DNA, the CDR3 is TGCAGCGTCGATTCCGGGCCACCGTATAACTATGGCTACACCTTC. The chain uses TRBV29-1 and TRBJ1-2; D not resolved. The CDR3 contains 15 residues. Trimming stripped 6 bases from V and 1 base from J, with 18 bases between. In germline, CDR1 is SQVTM, CDR2 ANQGSEA.